The 6 T cell receptor beta chains below were found in one sample sequenced in a study of shared clonotypes between healthy human individuals. Method: immunoSEQ multiplex PCR; TCRdb's copy keeps in-frame clones and lacks some. The sample has about 1,500,000 clones, roughly 96% seen once. What was sequenced was naive CD4+ T cells sorted from blood. Stated subset: CD45RA+ positively selected. The receptors derive from a man between 25 and 39 years old in good health.

J is TRBJ1-1 and V is TRBV10-3; 11 bases fit TRBD1. V trimming: 7 bases; J trimming: 4 bases; junction bases outside the gene matches: 5. CDR3 length: 14 amino acids. CDR1 and CDR2 (germline): ENHRY, SYGVKD. DNA of the CDR3: TGTGCCATCACTAAGGACAGGGGGCGCACTGAAGCTTTCTTT. Its translation: CAITKDRGRTEAFF.

The chain joins TRBV30 to TRBJ2-7, with 9 bases that match TRBD1. Germline CDR1 and CDR2: GTSNPN and SVGIG (reference sequence). With V trimmed by 7 bases and J by 3 bases, 22 bases remained unmatched. The CDR3 extends over 18 amino acids. The CDR3 loop is CASQIPLDRGFFIYEQYF. CDR3 DNA sequence: TGTGCCTCCCAGATACCCTTGGACAGGGGATTTTTTATCTACGAGCAGTACTTC.

The genes are TRBV18 and TRBJ2-1; D may be TRBD1 (6 bases). V shed 5 bases and J shed 0 bases, with 14 bases lying between them. Germline CDR1 KGHSH, CDR2 LQKENI. The CDR3 spans 16 residues. CDR3 coding DNA: TGTGCCAGCTCAGTAACAGGGTCGGGCTCCTACAATGAGCAGTTCTTC. As protein: CASSVTGSGSYNEQFF.

This clone was picked up one time. The chain couples TRBV9 to TRBJ1-1; perhaps TRBD1 as D (5 bases). Trimming took off 3 bases at V and 4 bases at J, with 13 bases between the two ends. This CDR3 comprises 14 residues. Germline V gene data show CDR1 as SGDLS and CDR2 as YYNGEE. CDR3 residues: CASSAGGVGTEAFF. The CDR3 DNA is TGTGCCAGCAGCGCTGGGGGAGTTGGCACTGAAGCTTTCTTT.

This clone was seen only a few times. Other DNA variants within this sample encode the same CDR3. The chain links TRBV11-2 to TRBJ2-7, with D uncertain. The germline V gene has CDR1 SGHAT and CDR2 FQNNGV. The CDR3 spans 11 residues. V was trimmed by 2 bases and J by 3 bases, leaving 2 bases between them. The CDR3: CASSLLYEQYF. CDR3 bases: TGTGCCAGCAGCTTACTCTACGAGCAGTACTTC.

The chain joins TRBV29-1 to TRBJ2-5, with a tentative D call TRBD2 (6 bases). Trimming shortened V by 8 bases and J by 1 base, and 14 bases separated the two germline ends. Germline V gives CDR1 SQVTM, CDR2 ANQGSEA. The length of the CDR3 is 13 residues. CDR3 in amino acids: CSSSSGLQETQYF. In DNA form, the CDR3 reads TGCAGCTCCTCTTCGGGACTCCAAGAGACCCAGTACTTC.